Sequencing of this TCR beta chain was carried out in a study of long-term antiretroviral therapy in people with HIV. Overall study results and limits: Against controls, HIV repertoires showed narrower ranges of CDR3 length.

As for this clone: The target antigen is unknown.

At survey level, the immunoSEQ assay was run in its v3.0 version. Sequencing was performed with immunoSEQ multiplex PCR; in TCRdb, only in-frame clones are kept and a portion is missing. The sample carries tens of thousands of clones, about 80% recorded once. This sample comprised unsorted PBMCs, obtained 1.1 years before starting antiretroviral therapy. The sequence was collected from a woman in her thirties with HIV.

The CDR3 spells CASRQTGTYGYTF. The CDR3 DNA sequence: TGTGCCAGCAGACAGACTGGAACCTATGGCTACACCTTC. This chain joins TRBV11-2 and TRBJ1-2; D gene ambiguous. V lost 6 bases, J lost 4 bases, and 12 bases lay in between. This CDR3 has 13 residues. Germline V gene data show CDR1 as SGHAT and CDR2 as FQNNGV.